The 14 T cell receptor beta chains listed next were all sequenced from one sample in a study of T cells after yellow fever vaccination. TCRdb independently ran MiXCR on the 5' RACE reads; one entry per CDR3 protein. The sample holds a few hundred thousand distinct CDR3 sequences, approximately 16% seen once. The sequenced sample was PBMCs, obtained around 5 days after the first yellow fever vaccination. These receptors came from a man between 18 and 29 years old who received the YFV17D yellow fever vaccine.

The chain is built from TRBV3-1 and TRBJ2-5; D possibly corresponds to TRBD2 (6 bases). The V end was cut by 1 base, the J end by 4 bases, with 16 bases between. CDR1 LGHDT and CDR2 YNNKEL come from the germline V gene (reference sequence). This CDR3 has 16 amino acids. CDR3 bases: TGTGCCAGCAGCCAAGGTTTCGCGGGGCGTATAGAGACCCAGTACTTC. Its protein is CASSQGFAGRIETQYF.

The V call is TRBV2, the J call TRBJ2-2; 10 bases agree with TRBD1. Trimming cost V 11 bases and J 4 bases; bases outside gene matches: 7. This CDR3 spans 14 amino acids. The germline V gene has CDR1 SNHLY and CDR2 FYNNEI. The CDR3 nucleotides are TGTGCCGGAAAGACAGGGGGCCTCACCGGGGAGCTGTTTTTT. As protein: CAGKTGGLTGELFF.

The CDR3 region is CASSQDLVTAGYGYTF. The CDR3 bases are TGTGCCAGCAGCCAAGATCTCGTGACAGCCGGCTATGGCTACACCTTC. The V call is TRBV4-2, the J call TRBJ1-2; D is perhaps TRBD1 (5 bases). V was pared by 0 bases and J by 4 bases, with 15 bases between. Germline V lookup: CDR1 LGHNA, CDR2 YNFKEQ. The CDR3 consists of 16 residues.

The chain has TRBV7-3 and TRBJ2-2; D is possibly TRBD1 (5 bases). This CDR3 has 14 residues. Germline CDR1 and CDR2: SGHTA and FQGTGA. Between the trimmed V and J ends, which lost 5 bases and 7 bases, there was a span of 14 bases. The CDR3 here is CASSPQGYHGELFF. Here the CDR3 DNA reads TGTGCCAGCAGCCCCCAGGGTTACCACGGGGAGCTGTTTTTT.

The J gene is TRBJ2-7, the V gene TRBV7-9, with 7 bases identical to TRBD2. Germline-derived CDR1 and CDR2 are SEHNR and FQNEAQ (reference sequence). The CDR3 is made up of 16 amino acids. V shed 7 bases, J shed 2 bases, and the junction held 14 bases outside the gene matches. The CDR3 is CASIKGSAGTPYEQYF. CDR3 bases: TGTGCCAGCATCAAAGGCTCAGCGGGGACCCCCTACGAGCAGTACTTC. Supplemented by reference TRBV7-9 and TRBJ2-7, the full variable domain reads DTGVSQNPRHKITKRGQNVTFRCDPISEHNRLYWYRQTLGQGPEFLTYFQNEAQLEKSRLLSDRFSAERPKGSFSTLEIQRTEQGDSAMYLCASIKGSAGTPYEQYFGPGTRLTVT.

The genes are TRBV11-1 and TRBJ1-1, with D uncertain. Trimming removed 5 bases from V and 11 bases from J, with 18 bases in between. This CDR3 region has 13 residues. CDR1 SGHAT and CDR2 FQDESV come from the germline V gene (reference sequence). This chain's CDR3 is CASSVIGGLSAFF. DNA for the CDR3: TGTGCCAGCAGCGTTATAGGCGGTTTGTCGGCTTTCTTT. Complete variable domain (other parts from reference TRBV11-1 and TRBJ1-1): EAEVAQSPRYKITEKSQAVAFWCDPISGHATLYWYRQILGQGPELLVQFQDESVVDDSQLPKDRFSAERLKGVDSTLKIQPAELGDSAMYLCASSVIGGLSAFFGQGTRLTVV.

J is TRBJ1-5 and V is TRBV30, with D hard to call. V shed 1 base and J shed 6 bases, with 10 bases lying between them. The CDR3 covers 13 residues. Per the germline V gene, CDR1 is GTSNPN and CDR2 is SVGIG (reference sequence). The CDR3: CAWSGTWAQPQHF. The CDR3 DNA follows: TGTGCCTGGAGTGGGACTTGGGCTCAGCCCCAGCATTTT.

This clonotype has just a few counts. The rearrangement uses TRBV7-9 and TRBJ2-5, with a weak D call TRBD2 (7 bases). CDR1 and CDR2 (germline): SEHNR, FQNEAQ (reference sequence). V was cut by 5 bases and J by 5 bases, with 15 bases left in between. This CDR3 has 14 amino acids. Written as DNA, the CDR3 is TGTGCCAGCAGCCCCCCGGGGGGCGGGGAGACCCAGTACTTC. This gives the protein CASSPPGGGETQYF.

This sequence joins TRBV20-1 and TRBJ1-1; 12 positions agree with TRBD1. Germline CDR1 reads DFQATT; CDR2 reads SNEGSKA (reference sequence). This CDR3 comprises 15 residues. V shed 0 bases, J shed 3 bases, and the junction held 2 bases outside the gene matches. CDR3 protein: CSARDRDRGHTEAFF. CDR3 nucleotide sequence: TGCAGTGCTAGAGACCGGGACAGGGGGCACACTGAAGCTTTCTTT.

The rearrangement uses TRBV7-2 and TRBJ2-2; D remains unclear. Germline V gene sequence: CDR1 SGHTA, CDR2 FQGNSA. CDR3 length: 14 residues. Deletions cut 3 bases from V and 0 bases from J, with 5 bases between. CDR3 sequence: CASSFRPNTGELFF. The CDR3 DNA sequence: TGTGCCAGCAGCTTTCGCCCGAACACCGGGGAGCTGTTTTTT.

The rearrangement links TRBV7-9 to TRBJ1-1; 7 nucleotides align to TRBD1. Germline V CDR1 and CDR2: SEHNR, FQNEAQ (reference sequence). CDR3 size: 15 residues. With V trimmed by 4 bases and J by 4 bases, 9 bases remained unmatched. CDR3 DNA: TGTGCCAGCAGCTGGGGCAGGGGGATATCCACTGAAGCTTTCTTT. Its translation: CASSWGRGISTEAFF.

V usage is TRBV7-3 and J usage is TRBJ2-3; TRBD1 matches at 8 bases. The CDR3 consists of 15 residues. Unmatched junction bases numbered 7, after V lost 5 bases and J lost 3 bases. CDR1 is SGHTA, CDR2 FQGTGA, per germline. The CDR3 region has the DNA TGTGCCAGCAGCCTCCAGGGGGCGCGTACAGATACGCAGTATTTT. Protein: CASSLQGARTDTQYF.

This clonotype came up many times. This chain connects TRBV4-2 to TRBJ1-3, with TRBD1 identical over 7 bases. This CDR3 contains 16 residues. V was pared by 3 bases and J by 0 bases, with 5 bases of the junction left unmatched. The germline V gene encodes CDR1 LGHNA and CDR2 YNFKEQ. CDR3 loop: CASSHRDSPSGNTIYF. The DNA for the CDR3 is TGTGCCAGCAGCCACCGGGACAGCCCCTCTGGAAACACCATATATTTT.

This chain joins TRBV25-1 and TRBJ2-7; maybe TRBD1 (5 bases). The V end was cut by 1 base, the J end by 4 bases, with 8 bases between. This CDR3 has 13 residues. CDR1 and CDR2 from the germline V gene are MGHDK and SYGVNS. Here the CDR3 reads CASSEWGSYEQYF. The CDR3 bases are TGTGCCAGCAGTGAATGGGGCTCATACGAGCAGTACTTC.